The TCR beta chain under discussion was sequenced for a study of shared clonotypes between healthy human individuals. Study-level information: Three plates each covered CD4 naive and memory; CD8 naive two, CD8 memory one. Study-wide results and caveats: The four-donor shared clonotypes exceeded non-shared clonotypes in generation probability, with non-shared ones scoring lower.

Germline trimming cut 1 base from V and 0 bases from J; bases unmatched to any gene: 6. Germline V gives CDR1 MNHEY, CDR2 SMNVEV (reference sequence). The CDR3 is made up of 17 amino acids. With respect to this clone: The antigen is undetermined.

All participating donors were Caucasian adults from Nashville, Tennessee. At a deep level, the assay was run. The data were produced by immunoSEQ multiplex PCR, yet TCRdb's version contains in-frame clones alone and is incomplete. The table lists fewer than 2.5 million clones, 93% of them singletons. Sequenced: naive CD4+ T cells from PBMCs. Subset denoted: CD45RA+ positively selected. The receptor comes from a man aged 18 to 29 in good health. Some clones in this sample may be carry-over from other donors' samples. The chain carries TRBV27 and TRBJ2-7; 10 nucleotides match TRBD2. CDR3 protein: CASSLYTGTSASYEQYF. The CDR3 DNA follows: TGTGCCAGCAGTTTATACACCGGGACTAGCGCCTCCTACGAGCAGTACTTC.